This T cell receptor (beta chain) derives from a study of cytomegalovirus exposure and HLA in healthy donors. The CDR3 sequence is 13 residues long. Germline lookup yields CDR1 KGHSH and CDR2 LQKENI. The V and J ends lost 3 bases and 5 bases respectively, with 8 bases between them. Of note for this clone: Its target is unknown.

Study findings and constraints: Highly shared variants forming one cluster were likely a sequencing artifact. Donors belonging to an Asian-associated ancestry cluster reportedly showed fewer N-insertions in productive TCRs than the 666-donor mean, according to what a later analysis found.

PCR primers comprised 60 Vbeta and 13 Jbeta primers. Using immunoSEQ multiplex PCR, the repertoire was profiled, and TCRdb retains in-frame clones only, with some absent. The top ten clones hold 3.6% of a sample with approximately 110,000 clones, approximately 80% of them seen once. Material for sequencing was PBMCs. This chain joins TRBV18 and TRBJ2-1; D is perhaps TRBD1 (6 bases). The clonotype was recovered from a man in his forties in good health and CMV-seronegative. The CDR3 spells CASSPQGNNEQFF. CDR3 DNA sequence: TGTGCCAGCTCACCCCAGGGGAACAATGAGCAGTTCTTC.